This TCR beta chain originates from a study of blood T cell repertoires in COVID-19. Background on the study: Acute and convalescent COVID-19 specimens originated in the United States, Italy and Spain. Nucleic acid was either cDNA or gDNA, and it came from T cells, B-cell-depleted T cells, or PBMCs.

The J segment lost 5 bases and the V segment lost 4 bases, leaving 10 bases of the junction unmatched. The CDR3 covers 16 residues. CDR1 and CDR2 (germline): SGHRS, YFSETQ. As originally analysed: Quantification of nucleated cells was approximated via reference gene primer amplification. Assay: immunoSEQ multiplex PCR; the TCRdb copy retains only in-frame clones and omits some. V and J calls and clone size are as listed in that table; D and trimming were resolved from the DNA. The sample carries tens of thousands of clones, over 80% recorded once. This TCR was sampled from a woman older than 75 with acute or convalescent COVID-19. The J gene is TRBJ1-2, the V gene TRBV5-1, with TRBD1 matching over 11 bases. Sequences were obtained from peripheral blood. The CDR3 bases are TGCGCCAGCAGCCCATCTGGACAGGGGGCGGGGTATGGCTACACCTTC. Protein sequence: CASSPSGQGAGYGYTF.